The present entry profiles one T cell receptor (beta chain) with its context. These data originate in a study of Ad26.COV2.S vaccination and SARS-CoV-2 variants. Here immunoSEQ multiplex PCR was the method, and the copy in TCRdb shows in-frame clones only, minus some. The table lists more than 300,000 clones, around four fifths of them singletons. This CDR3 region has 14 residues. In germline, CDR1 is SNHLY, CDR2 FYNNEI. V lost 6 bases to trimming and J lost 7 bases; unmatched junction nucleotides: 6. The treatment: approximately 18 received Ad26.COV2.S at low or high dose, single or two shots; several received placebo; per-sample allocation not given. After the first vaccine or placebo injection, samples were drawn on day 63.

The chain links TRBV2 to TRBJ2-3, with 11 bases identical to TRBD1. Sample: peripheral blood, taken in a trial of Ad26.COV2.S vaccine versus placebo. This receptor was taken from a person aged 18-60 years who received the Ad26.COV2.S COVID-19 vaccine or a placebo. The CDR3 DNA reads as TGTGCCAGCAGCCAGGACAGGGGGCAACATACGCAGTATTTT. Translated, it gives CASSQDRGQHTQYF.